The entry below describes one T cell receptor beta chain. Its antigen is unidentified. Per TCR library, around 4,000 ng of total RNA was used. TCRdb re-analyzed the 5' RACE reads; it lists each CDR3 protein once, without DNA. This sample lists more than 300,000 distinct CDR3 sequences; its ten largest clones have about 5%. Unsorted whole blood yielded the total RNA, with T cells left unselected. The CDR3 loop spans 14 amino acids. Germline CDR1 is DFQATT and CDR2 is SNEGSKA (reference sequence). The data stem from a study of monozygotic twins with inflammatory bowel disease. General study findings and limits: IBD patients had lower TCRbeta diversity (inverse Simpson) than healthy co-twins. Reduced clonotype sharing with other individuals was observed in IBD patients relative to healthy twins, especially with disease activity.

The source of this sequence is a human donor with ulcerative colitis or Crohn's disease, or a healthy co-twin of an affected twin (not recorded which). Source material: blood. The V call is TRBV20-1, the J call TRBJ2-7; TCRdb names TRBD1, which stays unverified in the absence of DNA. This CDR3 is CSARVRDKRWEQYF.